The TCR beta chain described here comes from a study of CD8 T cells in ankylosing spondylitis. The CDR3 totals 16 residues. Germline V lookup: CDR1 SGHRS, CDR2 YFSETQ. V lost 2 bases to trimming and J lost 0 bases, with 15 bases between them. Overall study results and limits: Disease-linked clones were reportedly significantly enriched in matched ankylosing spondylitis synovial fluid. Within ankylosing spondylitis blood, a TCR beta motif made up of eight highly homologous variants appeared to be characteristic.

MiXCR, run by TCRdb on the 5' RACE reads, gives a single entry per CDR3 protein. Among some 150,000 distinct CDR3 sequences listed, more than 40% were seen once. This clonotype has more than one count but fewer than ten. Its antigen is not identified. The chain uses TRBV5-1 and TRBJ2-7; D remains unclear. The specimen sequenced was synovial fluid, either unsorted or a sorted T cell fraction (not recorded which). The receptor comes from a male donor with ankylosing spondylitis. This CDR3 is CASSFDPGRASYEQYF. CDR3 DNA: TGCGCCAGCAGCTTCGACCCGGGTAGAGCCTCCTACGAGCAGTACTTC.